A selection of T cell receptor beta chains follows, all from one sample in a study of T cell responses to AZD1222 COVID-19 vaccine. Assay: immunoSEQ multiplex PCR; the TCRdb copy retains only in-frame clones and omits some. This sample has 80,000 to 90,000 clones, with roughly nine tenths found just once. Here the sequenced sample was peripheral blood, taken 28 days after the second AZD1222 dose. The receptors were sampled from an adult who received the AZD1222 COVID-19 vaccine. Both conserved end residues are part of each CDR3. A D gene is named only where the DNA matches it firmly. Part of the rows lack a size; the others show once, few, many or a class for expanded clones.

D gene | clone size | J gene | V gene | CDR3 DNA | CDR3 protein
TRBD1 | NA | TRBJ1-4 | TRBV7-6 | TGTGCCAGCAGCTTAGCACAGGGGACTAATGAAAAACTGTTTTTT | CASSLAQGTNEKLFF
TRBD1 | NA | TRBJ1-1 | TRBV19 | TGTGCCAGTACCCTGACAGGGGGGTACACTGAAGCTTTCTTT | CASTLTGGYTEAFF
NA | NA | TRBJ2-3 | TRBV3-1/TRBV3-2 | TGTGCCAGCAGCCGAAGGAGCGGTGCTAGCACAGATACGCAGTATTTT | CASSRRSGASTDTQYF
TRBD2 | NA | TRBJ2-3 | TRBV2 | TGTGCCAGCAGGGGAGGGACGTTAGGCACGCAGTATTTT | CASRGGTLGTQYF
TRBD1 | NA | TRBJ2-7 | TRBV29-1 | TGCAGCGCCGGACAGGGGGCGTACGAGCAGTACTTC | CSAGQGAYEQYF
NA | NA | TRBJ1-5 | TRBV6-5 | TGTGCCAGCAGGCGACAGAGCACAAGCAATCAGCCCCAGCATTTT | CASRRQSTSNQPQHF
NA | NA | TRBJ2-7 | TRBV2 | TGTGCCAGCATGACTGGCCACTCCTACGAGCAGTACTTC | CASMTGHSYEQYF
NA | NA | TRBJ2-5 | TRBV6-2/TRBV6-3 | TGTGCCAGCAGTACCAGGACGGTTAATTTTGGGGAGACCCAGTACTTC | CASSTRTVNFGETQYF
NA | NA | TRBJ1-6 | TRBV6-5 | TGTGCCAGCAGTTACTCAACCAGGGCGCGGTCACCCCTCCACTTT | CASSYSTRARSPLHF
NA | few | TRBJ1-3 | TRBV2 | TGTGCCAGCAGTGAATGGCCGGGCGCCTCTGGAAACACCATATATTTT | CASSEWPGASGNTIYF
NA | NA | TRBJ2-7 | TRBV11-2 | TGTGCCAGCAGCTTAGTTCTGGGCAGTTCGTACGAGCAGTACTTC | CASSLVLGSSYEQYF
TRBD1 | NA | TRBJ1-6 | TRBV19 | TGTGCCAGTAGCCGCGGACAGGGAGGTAGGAATTCACCCCTCCACTTT | CASSRGQGGRNSPLHF
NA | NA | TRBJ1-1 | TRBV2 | TGTGCCAGCAGGACAGCCGTGAACACTGAAGCTTTCTTT | CASRTAVNTEAFF
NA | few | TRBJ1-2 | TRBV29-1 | TGCAGCGTTGAAACACCGCCGAAGGATGGCTACACCTTC | CSVETPPKDGYTF
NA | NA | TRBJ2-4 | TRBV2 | TGTGCCAGCACCCGGACGGCCCTAGCCAAAAACATTCAGTACTTC | CASTRTALAKNIQYF
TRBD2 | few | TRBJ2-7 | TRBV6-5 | TGTGCCAGCTACGGGACTAGCGGGGAAACCTACGAGCAGTACTTC | CASYGTSGETYEQYF
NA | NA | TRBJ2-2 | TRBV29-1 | TGCAGCGCATCTTCCGGGGAGCTGTTTTTT | CSASSGELFF
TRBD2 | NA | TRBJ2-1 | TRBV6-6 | TGTGCCAGCAGGCTAGCGGGGTCCAATGAGCAGTTCTTC | CASRLAGSNEQFF
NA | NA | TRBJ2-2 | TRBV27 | TGTGCCAGCAGATCGGGACCCAACACCGGGGAGCTGTTTTTT | CASRSGPNTGELFF
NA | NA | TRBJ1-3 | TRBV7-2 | TGTGCCAGCAGCTTAGCTCAGGGGACCTCTGGAAACACCATATATTTT | CASSLAQGTSGNTIYF
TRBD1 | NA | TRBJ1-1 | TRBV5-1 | TGCGCCAGCAGCCTCCCCGGAGCGGGACAGGTGGCTTTCTTT | CASSLPGAGQVAFF
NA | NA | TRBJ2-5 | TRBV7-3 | TGTGCCAGCAGCTTAAACGAAAGGGGGACCCAGTACTTC | CASSLNERGTQYF
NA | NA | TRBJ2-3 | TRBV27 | TGTGCCAGCCGACGTTGGGTGGGGGGCAACACAGATACGCAGTATTTT | CASRRWVGGNTDTQYF
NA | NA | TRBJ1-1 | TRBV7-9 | TGTGCCAGCAGCTCGGCCTGGAGGGGTACTGAAGCTTTCTTT | CASSSAWRGTEAFF
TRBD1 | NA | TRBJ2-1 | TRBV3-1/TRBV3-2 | TGTGCCAGCAGCCGAGGGACAGTGACCTACAATGAGCAGTTCTTC | CASSRGTVTYNEQFF
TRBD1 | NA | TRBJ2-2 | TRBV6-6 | TGTGCCAGCAGTTACAGGACAGGGGGCAACACCGGGGAGCTGTTTTTT | CASSYRTGGNTGELFF
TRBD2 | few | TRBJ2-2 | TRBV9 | TGTGCCAGCAGCGATACTAGCGGGGGGACCGGGGAGCTGTTTTTT | CASSDTSGGTGELFF
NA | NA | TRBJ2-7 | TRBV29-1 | TGCAGCGTTGAACCGAACACCTACGAGCAGTACTTC | CSVEPNTYEQYF
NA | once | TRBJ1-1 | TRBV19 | TGTGCCAGTAGTCGGACCATGAACACTGAAGCTTTCTTT | CASSRTMNTEAFF
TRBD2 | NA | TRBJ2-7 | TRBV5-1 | TGCGCCAGCAGCTCAGGGACTAGCGGGGAGGACGAGCAGTACTTC | CASSSGTSGEDEQYF
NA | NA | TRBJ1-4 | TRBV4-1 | TGCGCCAGCAGCCAAGGGGCCGTCTACGCGACTAATGAAAAACTGTTTTTT | CASSQGAVYATNEKLFF
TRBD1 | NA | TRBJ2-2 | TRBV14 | TGTGCCAGCAGCCAAGTTTCAGGACAGGGCGGGGAGCTGTTTTTT | CASSQVSGQGGELFF
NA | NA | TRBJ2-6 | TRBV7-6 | TGTGCCAGCAGCTTAGCGGTGAACAGCGGCTCTGGGGCCAACGTCCTGACTTTC | CASSLAVNSGSGANVLTF
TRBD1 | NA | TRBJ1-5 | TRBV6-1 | TGTGCCAGCAGTGGCCGGGACAGGGACCCCCGCAATCAGCCCCAGCATTTT | CASSGRDRDPRNQPQHF
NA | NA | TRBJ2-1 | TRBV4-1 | TGCGCCAGCAGCCAAGCCGGTGGGCAGGCCTACAATGAGCAGTTCTTC | CASSQAGGQAYNEQFF
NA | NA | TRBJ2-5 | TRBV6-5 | TGTGCCAGCGGAGACGGGGGACCACAAGAGACCCAGTACTTC | CASGDGGPQETQYF
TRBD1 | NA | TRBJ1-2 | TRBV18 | TGTGCCAGCTCACCACTCCTAATGGGACAGCTAAACTATGGCTACACCTTC | CASSPLLMGQLNYGYTF
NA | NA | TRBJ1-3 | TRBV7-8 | TGTGCCAGCAGCCCTCTCGGGGAACGAACAGGAAACACCATATATTTT | CASSPLGERTGNTIYF
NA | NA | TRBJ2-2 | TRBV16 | TGTGCCAGCAGCCAATCCAGGGTCCCCGGGGAGCTGTTTTTT | CASSQSRVPGELFF
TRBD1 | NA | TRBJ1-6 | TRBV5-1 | TGCGCCAGCAGCTTGGACCAGGGGGCGCCGAATTCACCCCTCCACTTT | CASSLDQGAPNSPLHF
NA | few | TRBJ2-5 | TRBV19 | TGTGCCAGTAAAGGTCCGGGGTTGGAGACCCAGTACTTC | CASKGPGLETQYF
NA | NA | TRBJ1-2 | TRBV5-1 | TGCGCCAGCAGCCGGACTAGTAACTATGGCTACACCTTC | CASSRTSNYGYTF
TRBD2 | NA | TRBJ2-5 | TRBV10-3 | TGTGCCATCAGGGGCAGCGGGACTAGCTCGGAGACCCAGTACTTC | CAIRGSGTSSETQYF
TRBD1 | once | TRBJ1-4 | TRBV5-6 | TGTGCCAGCACCGCGACAGGGGGTTATGAAAAACTGTTTTTT | CASTATGGYEKLFF
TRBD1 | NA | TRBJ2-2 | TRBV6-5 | TGTGCCAGCAGTCCGACAGGGCTGAACACCGGGGAGCTGTTTTTT | CASSPTGLNTGELFF
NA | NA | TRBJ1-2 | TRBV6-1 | TGTGCCAGCAGTTCAGGACAGAACTATGGCTACACCTTC | CASSSGQNYGYTF
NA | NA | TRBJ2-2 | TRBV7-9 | TGTGCCAGCAGCTTGGAGGGGTACGGGGAGCTGTTTTTT | CASSLEGYGELFF
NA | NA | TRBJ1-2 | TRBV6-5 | TGTGCCAGCAGTTACTCGATGAACGGGAACTATGGCTACACCTTC | CASSYSMNGNYGYTF
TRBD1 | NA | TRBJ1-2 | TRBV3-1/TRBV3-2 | TGTGCCAGCAGCCGCACCGGGACAGACTATGGCTACACCTTC | CASSRTGTDYGYTF
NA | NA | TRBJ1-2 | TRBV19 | TGTGCCAGTAGTAAGGGCAGCGTAAACTATGGCTACACCTTC | CASSKGSVNYGYTF
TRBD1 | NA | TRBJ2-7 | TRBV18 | TGTGCCAGCTCACCGGACAGGGGGCTCAACGAGCAGTACTTC | CASSPDRGLNEQYF
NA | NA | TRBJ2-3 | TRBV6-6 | TGTGCCAGCACCGAAATCTCCCCAGATACGCAGTATTTT | CASTEISPDTQYF
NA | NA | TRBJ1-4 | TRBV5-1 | TGCGCCAGCAGCTTGGTTTCGGGGGGAGGTGAAAAACTGTTTTTT | CASSLVSGGGEKLFF
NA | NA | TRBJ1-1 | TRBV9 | TGTGCCAGCAGCTCCAGGGTGGTGAACACTGAAGCTTTCTTT | CASSSRVVNTEAFF
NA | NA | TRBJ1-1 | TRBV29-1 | TGCAGCGTTGAAGAGGCGGTGAACACTGAAGCTTTCTTT | CSVEEAVNTEAFF